The 27 T cell receptor beta chains listed next were all sequenced from one sample in a study of cytomegalovirus exposure and HLA in healthy donors. The PCR had 60 Vbeta and 13 Jbeta primers. Only in-frame clones appear in the TCRdb table, and some are missing; sequencing was by immunoSEQ multiplex PCR. The top ten clones hold about 4% of a sample with around 100,000 clones, less than 80% of them seen once. Sequenced input: PBMCs. These receptors were obtained from a woman between 40 and 55 years old in good health and CMV-seropositive.

The chain employs TRBV7-8 and TRBJ1-2; D is unresolved. Trimming shortened V by 5 bases and J by 4 bases, and 11 bases separated the two germline ends. The germline CDR1 and CDR2 sequences are SGHVS and FQNEAQ. The CDR3 sequence is 13 residues long. CDR3 loop: CASSPQQIYGYTF. CDR3 nucleotides: TGTGCCAGCAGCCCCCAACAGATCTATGGCTACACCTTC.

The chain is built from TRBV27 and TRBJ2-1, with 12 positions matching TRBD2. CDR3 length equals 20 residues. Trimming at V came to 1 base and at J to 4 bases, leaving 14 bases not matched to a gene. Germline V gene sequence: CDR1 MNHEY, CDR2 SMNVEV (reference sequence). Written as DNA, the CDR3 is TGTGCCAGCAGTTTATGGGGGGGGCGACTAGCGGGAGAGGAATACAATGAGCAGTTCTTC. This translates into CASSLWGGRLAGEEYNEQFF.

The chain joins TRBV7-3 to TRBJ2-7; D unresolved. Per germline, CDR1 SGHTA and CDR2 FQGTGA. V lost 2 bases to trimming and J lost 0 bases, with 5 bases between them. The CDR3 consists of 13 residues. CDR3 in DNA: TGTGCCAGCAGCTTAGGCCACTCCTACGAGCAGTACTTC. Translated, it gives CASSLGHSYEQYF.

The chain employs TRBV28 and TRBJ1-2; 8 nucleotides line up with TRBD1. This CDR3 comprises 14 residues. Per the germline V gene, CDR1 is MDHEN and CDR2 is SYDVKM. Trimming at V came to 5 bases and at J to 0 bases, leaving 2 bases not matched to a gene. The CDR3 reads CASSRTGPNYGYTF. DNA of the CDR3: TGTGCCAGCAGTCGGACAGGGCCTAACTATGGCTACACCTTC.

V is TRBV5-1 and J is TRBJ2-1, with 13 bases aligning to TRBD2. The germline gives CDR1 SGHRS, CDR2 YFSETQ. The CDR3 sequence is 15 residues long. With V trimmed by 4 bases and J by 6 bases, 4 bases remained unmatched. DNA of the CDR3: TGCGCCAGCAGCCGACGGACTAGCGGGAGCAATGAGCAGTTCTTC. It is translated as CASSRRTSGSNEQFF.

The V and J genes are TRBV6-1 and TRBJ1-5; 10 nucleotides match TRBD1. This CDR3 is built from 15 residues. V trimming: 3 bases; J trimming: 7 bases; junction bases outside the gene matches: 6. Germline V gene lookup returns CDR1 MNHNS and CDR2 SASEGT. The CDR3 is CASSDDRGLEQPQHF. For the CDR3, the DNA is TGTGCCAGCAGTGACGACAGGGGGCTGGAACAGCCCCAGCATTTT.

In its sample, this clone was seen a few times. J is TRBJ2-2 and V is TRBV5-1, with D possibly matching TRBD2 (6 bases). Germline V gene lookup returns CDR1 SGHRS and CDR2 YFSETQ. Trimming took 1 base from V and 6 from J, leaving 16 bases between them. The CDR3 has 16 residues. CDR3 amino acids: CASSLRTGVGPGELFF. CDR3 nucleotides: TGCGCCAGCAGCTTGAGAACGGGAGTTGGCCCCGGGGAGCTGTTTTTT.

The rearrangement uses TRBV27 and TRBJ2-7; D is possibly TRBD1 (5 bases). The CDR3 covers 16 residues. The V gene's germline CDR1 is MNHEY and CDR2 SMNVEV (reference sequence). V lost 3 bases to trimming and J lost 0 bases, with 15 bases between them. This CDR3 reads CASSLSLDSLSYEQYF. CDR3 DNA: TGTGCCAGCAGTTTGAGTCTAGACAGCCTCTCCTACGAGCAGTACTTC.

The rearrangement links TRBV18 to TRBJ1-3; 7 bases fit TRBD1. Per germline, CDR1 KGHSH and CDR2 LQKENI. After removal of 3 bases from V and 7 bases from J, the junction contained 6 bases not matched to a gene. The CDR3 runs to 14 residues. The CDR3 spells CASSPSQGGNTIYF. CDR3 in DNA: TGTGCCAGCTCACCCAGCCAGGGGGGTAACACCATATATTTT.

The V gene is TRBV5-4, the J gene TRBJ1-1; no clear D gene. CDR3 length: 14 amino acids. The V end was cut by 0 bases, the J end by 0 bases, with 6 bases between. Germline V gene data show CDR1 as SGHNT and CDR2 as YYREEE (reference sequence). The CDR3 reads CASSLDTMNTEAFF. The CDR3 DNA reads TGTGCCAGCAGCTTGGACACGATGAACACTGAAGCTTTCTTT.

V is TRBV5-4 and J is TRBJ1-1; 8 bases line up with TRBD1. Germline V lookup: CDR1 SGHNT, CDR2 YYREEE (reference sequence). The CDR3 length is 15 residues. V gave up 4 bases and J gave up 7 bases; unmatched junction bases: 12. The CDR3 spells CASSLPPGQGGEAFF. CDR3 nucleotide sequence: TGTGCCAGCAGCCTCCCCCCCGGACAGGGTGGTGAAGCTTTCTTT. Based on the CDR3 plus reference TRBV5-4 and TRBJ1-1, the full variable domain is ETGVTQSPTHLIKTRGQQVTLRCSSQSGHNTVSWYQQALGQGPQFIFQYYREEENGRGNFPPRFSGLQFPNYSSELNVNALELDDSALYLCASSLPPGQGGEAFFGQGTRLTVV.

This clone appeared a few times. The rearrangement uses TRBV10-3 and TRBJ2-1; the D gene is possibly TRBD1 (6 bases). Trimming cost V 0 bases and J 5 bases, with 8 bases left between them. Germline V CDR1 and CDR2: ENHRY, SYGVKD. This CDR3 is 14 amino acids long. The CDR3 region has the DNA TGTGCCATCAGTGAGTCCCGGACAGACAATGAGCAGTTCTTC. Its translation: CAISESRTDNEQFF.

The chain combines TRBV5-1 with TRBJ2-3; D is unclear. Deletions cut 2 bases from V and 1 base from J, with 8 bases between. The CDR3 has 14 amino acids. The germline V gene encodes CDR1 SGHRS and CDR2 YFSETQ. CDR3 region: CASSFNQGTDTQYF. CDR3 coding DNA: TGCGCCAGCAGCTTTAATCAGGGCACAGATACGCAGTATTTT.

The V call is TRBV19, the J call TRBJ2-7; 7 bases line up with TRBD1. The germline V gene has CDR1 LNHDA and CDR2 SQIVND (reference sequence). V was pared by 7 bases and J by 4 bases, with 13 bases of the junction left unmatched. The CDR3 has 15 residues. CDR3 protein: CASTAGQALPYEQYF. For the CDR3, the DNA is TGTGCCAGTACCGCTGGACAGGCTTTGCCTTACGAGCAGTACTTC.

The gene calls are TRBV28 and TRBJ1-1; D remains ambiguous. The germline V and J ends were trimmed by 5 bases and 11 bases, with 15 bases remaining between them. The length of the CDR3 is 12 residues. Germline V lookup: CDR1 MDHEN, CDR2 SYDVKM. The CDR3 region has the DNA TGTGCCAGCAGTACCATCACTTCGGGTGCTTTCTTT. This encodes CASSTITSGAFF. Full variable domain (outside the CDR3, taken from reference TRBV28 and TRBJ1-1): DVKVTQSSRYLVKRTGEKVFLECVQDMDHENMFWYRQDPGLGLRLIYFSYDVKMKEKGDIPEGYSVSREKKERFSLILESASTNQTSMYLCASSTITSGAFFGQGTRLTVV.

This clone appeared a few times. The DNA for the CDR3 is TGTGCCAGCCGCTCCTACGAGCAGTACTTC. Translation gives CASRSYEQYF. The chain joins TRBV27 to TRBJ2-7; no reliable D call. Germline assignment: CDR1 MNHEY and CDR2 SMNVEV (reference sequence). Trimming shortened V by 8 bases and J by 0 bases, and 2 bases separated the two germline ends. This CDR3 contains 10 residues.

The chain combines TRBV13 with TRBJ2-5; 9 nucleotides match TRBD1. Germline V gene lookup returns CDR1 PRHDT and CDR2 FYEKMQ (reference sequence). CDR3 size: 14 residues. J was trimmed by 7 bases and V by 5 bases; bases with no gene match: 8. The CDR3 region has the DNA TGTGCCAGCAGCACGACAGGGGGTTCTGGGACCCAGTACTTC. Its translation is CASSTTGGSGTQYF.

This clone was seen only once. The sample holds other DNA sequences that translate to the same CDR3. This chain links TRBV5-1 with TRBJ2-3; TRBD1 is a possible D gene (6 bases). Germline assignment: CDR1 SGHRS and CDR2 YFSETQ. The V and J ends lost 0 bases and 2 bases respectively, with 7 bases between them. This CDR3 region has 14 residues. CDR3 in amino acids: CASSLGQDTDTQYF. CDR3 bases: TGCGCCAGCAGCTTGGGACAGGACACAGATACGCAGTATTTT.

The rearrangement uses TRBV14 and TRBJ2-7, with a possible D match to TRBD2 (5 bases). V was cut by 0 bases and J by 7 bases, with 10 bases left in between. The CDR3 contains 13 residues. Germline CDR1 reads SGHDN; CDR2 reads FVKESK. The CDR3 DNA reads as TGTGCCAGCAGCCAAGAACGGGAATTGGAGCAGTACTTC. The encoded protein is CASSQERELEQYF.

The rearrangement joins TRBV30 to TRBJ1-5; 8 nucleotides match TRBD1. This CDR3 has 15 residues. Germline loops: CDR1 GTSNPN, CDR2 SVGIG (reference sequence). J gave up 6 bases and V 0 bases, and 7 bases lay outside the gene matches. This chain's CDR3 is CAWSVAGGASQPQHF. CDR3 coding DNA: TGTGCCTGGAGTGTGGCAGGGGGCGCGAGTCAGCCCCAGCATTTT. Looking up the rest from reference TRBV30 and TRBJ1-5 gives the full variable domain: SQTIHQWPATLVQPVGSPLSLECTVEGTSNPNLYWYRQAAGRGLQLLFYSVGIGQISSEVPQNLSASRPQDRQFILSSKKLLLSDSGFYLCAWSVAGGASQPQHFGDGTRLSIL.

V is TRBV6-5 and J is TRBJ2-1; D is undetermined. The CDR3 runs 13 residues. Trimming left V 9 bases short and J 0 bases short, with 9 bases between. From germline, CDR1 is MNHEY and CDR2 SVGAGI. The CDR3: CASQLSSYNEQFF. The DNA for the CDR3 is TGTGCCAGTCAACTGAGCTCCTACAATGAGCAGTTCTTC.

V gene TRBV4-2 combines with J gene TRBJ2-1, with 10 nucleotides matching TRBD2. This CDR3 is built from 15 residues. In germline, CDR1 is LGHNA, CDR2 YNFKEQ. V trimming: 1 base; J trimming: 3 bases; junction bases outside the gene matches: 0. The CDR3 DNA is TGTGCCAGCAGCCAAGCTAGCGGGGGCTACAATGAGCAGTTCTTC. Translation gives CASSQASGGYNEQFF.

The chain links TRBV5-4 to TRBJ2-3; weak D call: TRBD1 (5 bases). CDR3 length equals 14 residues. Germline loops: CDR1 SGHNT, CDR2 YYREEE (reference sequence). Trimming left V 1 base short and J 0 bases short, with 6 bases between. The CDR3 spells CASSLPGSTDTQYF. CDR3 sequence (DNA): TGTGCCAGCAGCTTGCCAGGGAGCACAGATACGCAGTATTTT.

The chain combines TRBV28 with TRBJ2-1; 14 nucleotides align to TRBD2. Trimming cost V 3 bases and J 13 bases; bases outside gene matches: 5. CDR1 and CDR2 (germline): MDHEN, SYDVKM. This CDR3 spans 14 amino acids. In nucleotides, the CDR3 is TGTGCCAGCAGTTTCCCGGGACTAGCGGGAGTCCAGTTCTTC. Its translation: CASSFPGLAGVQFF.

The V call is TRBV6-1, the J call TRBJ2-5; 7 nucleotides align to TRBD1. The length of the CDR3 is 14 residues. Germline V gene data show CDR1 as MNHNS and CDR2 as SASEGT. The junction had 11 bases not matched to a gene; V was cut back by 2 bases and J by 11 bases. The CDR3 sequence is CASSELTGRPAQYF. The CDR3 DNA sequence: TGTGCCAGCAGTGAACTGACAGGGCGACCAGCTCAGTACTTC.

The chain recombines TRBV5-1 with TRBJ2-5; 12 nucleotides line up with TRBD2. CDR1 and CDR2 (germline): SGHRS, YFSETQ. V gave up 4 bases and J gave up 5 bases; unmatched junction bases: 12. This CDR3 is built from 17 residues. This CDR3 is CASSLGGRLAGVETQYF. The DNA for the CDR3 is TGCGCCAGCAGCCTGGGGGGAAGACTAGCGGGAGTTGAGACCCAGTACTTC. Full variable domain (outside the CDR3, taken from reference TRBV5-1 and TRBJ2-5): KAGVTQTPRYLIKTRGQQVTLSCSPISGHRSVSWYQQTPGQGLQFLFEYFSETQRNKGNFPGRFSGRQFSNSRSEMNVSTLELGDSALYLCASSLGGRLAGVETQYFGPGTRLLVL.

This clone was seen only once. DNA of the CDR3: TGCGCCAGCAGCCAAATGATGTGGGAGTTAAATACGCAGTATTTT. Its protein is CASSQMMWELNTQYF. The gene calls are TRBV4-1 and TRBJ2-3, with D maybe TRBD2 (5 bases). This CDR3 has 15 residues. Germline V gene sequence: CDR1 MGHRA, CDR2 YSYEKL. Trimming stripped 2 bases from V and 7 bases from J, with 16 bases between.